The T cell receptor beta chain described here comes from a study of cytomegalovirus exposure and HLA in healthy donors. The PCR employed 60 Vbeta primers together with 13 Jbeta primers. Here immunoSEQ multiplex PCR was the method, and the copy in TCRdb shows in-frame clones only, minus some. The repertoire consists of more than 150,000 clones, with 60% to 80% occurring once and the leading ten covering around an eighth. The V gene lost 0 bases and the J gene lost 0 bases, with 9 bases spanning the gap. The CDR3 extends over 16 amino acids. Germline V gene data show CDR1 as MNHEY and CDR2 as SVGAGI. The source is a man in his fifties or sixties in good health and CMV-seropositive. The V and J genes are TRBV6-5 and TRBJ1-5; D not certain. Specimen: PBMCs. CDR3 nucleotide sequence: TGTGCCAGCAGTTACTCGAGGCACTCTAGCAATCAGCCCCAGCATTTT. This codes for CASSYSRHSSNQPQHF.